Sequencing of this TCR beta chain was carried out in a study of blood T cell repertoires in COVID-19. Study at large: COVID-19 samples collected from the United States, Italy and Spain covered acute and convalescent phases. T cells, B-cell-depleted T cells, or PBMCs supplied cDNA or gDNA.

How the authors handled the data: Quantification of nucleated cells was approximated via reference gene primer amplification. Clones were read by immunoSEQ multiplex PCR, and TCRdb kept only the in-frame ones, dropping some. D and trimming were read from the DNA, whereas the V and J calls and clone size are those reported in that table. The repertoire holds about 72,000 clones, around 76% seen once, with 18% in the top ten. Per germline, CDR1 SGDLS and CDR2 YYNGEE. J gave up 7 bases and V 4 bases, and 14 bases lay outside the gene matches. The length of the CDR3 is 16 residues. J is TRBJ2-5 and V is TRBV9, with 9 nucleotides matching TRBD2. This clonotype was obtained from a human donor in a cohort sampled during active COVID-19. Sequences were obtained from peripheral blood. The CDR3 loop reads CASSPGGGLAGATQYF. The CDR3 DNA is TGTGCCAGCAGCCCGGGGGGGGGACTAGCTGGCGCGACCCAGTACTTC.